The subject of this entry is one T cell receptor (beta chain). The data are from a study of CD8 T cells in Susac syndrome. The RNA, about 0.5 to 1 ug, was put through reverse transcription using random hexamers. TCR beta CDR3 was amplified by immunoSEQ multiplex PCR. This amplification extended across 54 Vbeta and 13 Jbeta segments. Using its own MiXCR run on the immunoSEQ multiplex PCR reads, TCRdb lists one record per CDR3 protein. The data contain about 180,000 distinct CDR3 sequences, 85% to 95% of them seen just once; the ten biggest clones take up 0.15% to 0.2%. The V end lost 1 base, the J end lost 7 bases, and 4 bases lay between the germline ends. The germline V gene encodes CDR1 SGHDN and CDR2 FVKESK. The CDR3 is 12 residues long. It was treatment-naive patients with stable or active relapsing-remitting disease who made up the multiple sclerosis controls.

The gene calls are TRBV14 and TRBJ1-4; D gene ambiguous. The receptor was derived from a human donor with multiple sclerosis. The sequencing sample was made of CD8+ T cells from PBMCs. DNA for the CDR3: TGTGCCAGCAGCCAAGCAGGTGAAAAACTGTTTTTT. Protein sequence: CASSQAGEKLFF.